This T cell receptor beta chain is drawn from a study of cytomegalovirus exposure and HLA in healthy donors. Trimming removed 6 bases from V and 5 bases from J; junction bases left unmatched: 3. The CDR3 is 12 residues long. CDR1 and CDR2 (germline): ENHRY, SYGVKD. PCR amplification relied on 60 Vbeta primers (plus 13 Jbeta primers). Some clones are missing from TCRdb's copy, which holds only in-frame ones; the method was immunoSEQ multiplex PCR. Of 150,000 to 200,000 clones detected, around 90% appear once; the ten largest clones hold under 2%. The sequenced sample was PBMCs. This chain connects TRBV10-3 to TRBJ2-5; TRBD1 agrees at 7 bases. The sequence was obtained from a woman under 30 in good health and CMV-seronegative. The CDR3 bases are TGTGCCATCAGACGGGACAGCGAGACCCAGTACTTC. This codes for CAIRRDSETQYF.